The next 2 T cell receptor beta chains were all read from a single sample in a study of cytomegalovirus exposure and HLA in healthy donors. Primers: 60 Vbeta forward and 13 Jbeta reverse. Measured with immunoSEQ multiplex PCR; TCRdb has only the in-frame clones, and not every one. The sample totals 100,000 to 150,000 clones. Sequencing was performed on PBMCs. These receptors were obtained from a man aged 35 to 55 in good health and CMV-seronegative.

This chain uses TRBV5-1 with TRBJ1-1; D might be TRBD1 (6 bases). Germline CDR1 SGHRS, CDR2 YFSETQ. This CDR3 spans 12 amino acids. Trimming took 4 bases from V and 8 from J, leaving 12 bases between them. CDR3 sequence reads: CASSRPDSEAFF. The CDR3 coding sequence is TGCGCCAGCAGCCGACCGGACAGCGAAGCTTTCTTT.

This chain joins TRBV11-2 and TRBJ2-7; TRBD1 agrees at 7 bases. The junction had 2 bases not matched to a gene; V was cut back by 0 bases and J by 6 bases. Germline CDR1 and CDR2: SGHAT and FQNNGV. There are 13 residues in the CDR3. This CDR3 reads CASSLERGREQYF. CDR3 in DNA: TGTGCCAGCAGCTTAGAGAGGGGGCGCGAGCAGTACTTC.